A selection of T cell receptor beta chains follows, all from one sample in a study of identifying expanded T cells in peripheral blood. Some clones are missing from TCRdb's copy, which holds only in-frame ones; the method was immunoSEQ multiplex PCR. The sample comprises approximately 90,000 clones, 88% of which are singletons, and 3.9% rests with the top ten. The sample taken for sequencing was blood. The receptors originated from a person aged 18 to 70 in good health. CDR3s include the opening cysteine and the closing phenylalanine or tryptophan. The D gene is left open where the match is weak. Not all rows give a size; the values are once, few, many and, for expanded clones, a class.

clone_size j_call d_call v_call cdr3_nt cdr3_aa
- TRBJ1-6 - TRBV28 TGTGCCAGCAGTTTGATTAATTCACCCCTCCACTTT CASSLINSPLHF
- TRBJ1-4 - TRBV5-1 TGCGCCAGCAGCTTGGAGGGGGGAACTAATGAAAAACTGTTTTTT CASSLEGGTNEKLFF
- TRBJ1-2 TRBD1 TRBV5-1 TGCGCCAGCAGCCCGGGACAGGGGGCTGTAAACTATGGCTACACCTTC CASSPGQGAVNYGYTF
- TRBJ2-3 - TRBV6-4 TGTGCCAGCAGTGACGGCCTGGGGGGCACAGATACGCAGTATTTT CASSDGLGGTDTQYF
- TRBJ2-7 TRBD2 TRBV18 TGTGCCAGCTCGCTCAGGGGGACTAGCGGGGTGAGCTCCTACGAGCAGTACTTC CASSLRGTSGVSSYEQYF
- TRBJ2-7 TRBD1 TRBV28 TGTGCCAGCAGTTTATTTGGGCAGCAGGGGGCCTACGAGCAGTACTTC CASSLFGQQGAYEQYF
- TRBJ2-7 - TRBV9 TGTGCCAGCAGCGTAGAATCTGGGGACGGAGGTTACGAGCAGTACTTC CASSVESGDGGYEQYF
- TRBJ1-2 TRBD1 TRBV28 TGTGCCACCAGGGGGCAGATCTATGGCTACACCTTC CATRGQIYGYTF
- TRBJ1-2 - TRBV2 TGTGCCAGCAGTGAACTGAGACAGACAACCATCATGAACTATGGCTACACCTTC CASSELRQTTIMNYGYTF
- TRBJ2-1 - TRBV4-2 TGTGCCAGCAGCCGGCAGTTAGACCCCAATGAGCAGTTCTTC CASSRQLDPNEQFF
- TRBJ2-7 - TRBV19 TGTGCCAGTAGTCCCCGGCGGGGCAAATACGAGCAGTACTTC CASSPRRGKYEQYF
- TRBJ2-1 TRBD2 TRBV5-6 TGTGCCAGCAGCCTACCGGGACTAGCGGGAGCGTCCTACAATGAGCAGTTCTTC CASSLPGLAGASYNEQFF
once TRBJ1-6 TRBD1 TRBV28 TGTGCCAGCAGCCTACCAGACAGGGGAGATAATTCACCCCTCCACTTT CASSLPDRGDNSPLHF
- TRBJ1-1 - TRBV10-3 TGTGCCATCACCCCAACAGGGAACACTGAAGCTTTCTTT CAITPTGNTEAFF
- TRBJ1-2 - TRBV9 TGTGCCAGCAGCGACCACAGTGGAAGGAATTATGGCTACACCTTC CASSDHSGRNYGYTF
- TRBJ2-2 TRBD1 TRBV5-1 TGCGCCAGCAGCCCCGGGACAGGGGGTCAAGGGGATTTTGCCGGGGAGCTGTTTTTT CASSPGTGGQGDFAGELFF
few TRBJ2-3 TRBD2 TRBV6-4 TGTGCCAGCAGCGACACTAGCGGGGGCACAGATACGCAGTATTTT CASSDTSGGTDTQYF
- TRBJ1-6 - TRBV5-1 TGCGCCAGCAGCTTGCGGGACCCCCGCGCGGGGGATTCACCCCTCCACTTT CASSLRDPRAGDSPLHF
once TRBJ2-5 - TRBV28 TGTGCCAGCAGTCCGTCCGGGGGGCGGACAGAGACCCAGTACTTC CASSPSGGRTETQYF
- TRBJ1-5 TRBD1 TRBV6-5 TGTGCCAGCAGTTTGGGACAGGCATATGCCCAGCATTTT CASSLGQAYAQHF
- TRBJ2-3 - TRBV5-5 TGTGCCAGCAGCAGGATACAGACCTCCACAGATACGCAGTATTTT CASSRIQTSTDTQYF
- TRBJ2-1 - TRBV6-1 TGTGCCAGCAGTGAAAAGGGGGACTACAATGAGCAGTTCTTC CASSEKGDYNEQFF
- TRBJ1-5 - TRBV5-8 TGTGCCAGCAGCTTGTTCCAGGGGCTCTTAAGCAATCAGCCCCAGCATTTT CASSLFQGLLSNQPQHF
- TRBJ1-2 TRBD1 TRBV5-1 TGCGCCAGCAGCTTGACAGGGGCGGGCTATGGCTACACCTTC CASSLTGAGYGYTF
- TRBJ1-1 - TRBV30 TGTGCCTGGACCCGGGGGGGATGGAGCACTGAAGCTTTCTTT CAWTRGGWSTEAFF
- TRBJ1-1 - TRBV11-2 TGTGCCAGCAGCTTACGGGGGTCCATGAACACTGAAGCTTTCTTT CASSLRGSMNTEAFF
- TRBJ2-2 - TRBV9 TGTGCCAGCAGCGTAGAACAGGGTAACGGGGAGCTGTTTTTT CASSVEQGNGELFF
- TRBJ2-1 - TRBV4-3 TGCGCCAGCAGCCAAGAGGGCGCAAACCCGAGGGATGAGCAGTTCTTC CASSQEGANPRDEQFF
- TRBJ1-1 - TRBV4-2 TGTGCCAGCAGCCAAGATCTAGAGAACACTGAAGCTTTCTTT CASSQDLENTEAFF
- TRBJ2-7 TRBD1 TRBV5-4 TGTGCCAGCAGCACCGGGACAGGGCTCGCCTACGAGCAGTACTTC CASSTGTGLAYEQYF
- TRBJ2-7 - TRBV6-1 TGTGCCAGCGTTAGGACAGCCCGGGACTACGAGCAGTACTTC CASVRTARDYEQYF
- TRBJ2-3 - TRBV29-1 TGCAGCGTTAGGACATTAACAGATACGCAGTATTTT CSVRTLTDTQYF
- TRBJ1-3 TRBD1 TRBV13 TGTGCCAGCAGCTACTCCAGGACAGGGGGGTCCGCCATATATTTT CASSYSRTGGSAIYF
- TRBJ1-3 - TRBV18 TGTGCCAGCTCACCAGCGTCCACAACTGCTGGAAACACCATATATTTT CASSPASTTAGNTIYF
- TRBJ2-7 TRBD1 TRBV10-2 TGCGCCAGCAGCCGGGACAGGGGGACGTACGAGCAGTACTTC CASSRDRGTYEQYF
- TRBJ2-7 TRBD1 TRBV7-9 TGTGCCAGCAGCTTAAGACGGGACAGTGGCTACGAGCAGTACTTC CASSLRRDSGYEQYF
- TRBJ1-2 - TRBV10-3 TGTGCCATCAGTGAGTCGTACCGGAGACCCTCCTATGGCTACACCTTC CAISESYRRPSYGYTF
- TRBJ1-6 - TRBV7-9 TGTGCCAGCAGCCCCGACAGGATTAATTCACCCCTCCACTTT CASSPDRINSPLHF
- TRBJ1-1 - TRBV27 TGTGCCAGCAGTCTGGGGTACGGTGAAGCTTTCTTT CASSLGYGEAFF
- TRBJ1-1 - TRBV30 TGTGCCTGGAGGGCACCCGGGGACACTGAAGCTTTCTTT CAWRAPGDTEAFF
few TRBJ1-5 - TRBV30 TGTGCCTGCCGTACAGGGTACGGCCAGCCCCAGCATTTT CACRTGYGQPQHF
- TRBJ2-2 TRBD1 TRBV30 TGTGCCTGGAGCGCCGACAGGGACGGCGGGGAGCTGTTTTTT CAWSADRDGGELFF